The entry below gives a single T cell receptor beta chain sequence along with its context. What it binds is not known. This record comes from a study of post-analysis software for immune sequencing data. Study information: Recorded subtypes: relapsing-remitting, secondary progressive, progressive-relapsing; some patients unannotated. The study's findings and limits: Five or six TRBV segments, TRBV5-6, TRBV5-1 and TRBV20-1 among them, were found more frequent in patients than controls.

The germline gives CDR1 SGHTA, CDR2 FQGNSA. This CDR3 is 14 amino acids long. Sequencing libraries made from TCR beta cDNA carried unique molecular identifiers. Input amounts of 1 to 10 million T cells were used. These gave 500,000 or so cDNA molecules, so each molecule approximated one T cell. TCRdb itself ran the PCR reads through MiXCR, one entry per CDR3 protein. Among approximately 730,000 distinct CDR3 sequences listed, more than 45% were seen once. The TCR originated in a girl aged 10 to 17 with multiple sclerosis. This chain joins TRBV7-2 and TRBJ2-5; 8 nucleotides match TRBD2. The J call is in doubt because the DNA end fits TRBJ2-7 better. Sequences were obtained from blood. The chain's CDR3 is CASSPGGGTYEQYF. The CDR3 bases are TGTGCCAGCAGCCCCGGCGGGGGGACCTACGAGCAGTACTTC.